This T cell receptor (beta chain) was identified in a study of T cell repertoires in cytomegalovirus infection. This clonotype has a handful of counts. Per the germline V gene, CDR1 is MDHEN and CDR2 is SYDVKM. The CDR3 sequence is 16 residues long. Germline trimming cut 7 bases from V and 5 bases from J; bases unmatched to any gene: 13. TCRdb redid the calling of the reads with MiXCR, one entry per CDR3 protein. In the table there are under 600,000 distinct CDR3 sequences, approximately 16% of which are singletons. The sequenced sample consisted of CD8+ T cells from PBMCs. The sequence derives from a human donor in good health (CMV status not recorded). Some clones in this sample may be carry-over from other donors' samples. V is TRBV28 and J is TRBJ2-2, with 7 bases that match TRBD2. The CDR3 nucleotides are TGTGCCAGCATTACCCGTGGCGGGAGAATTACCGGGGAGCTGTTTTTT. It codes for CASITRGGRITGELFF.